This TCR beta chain was captured in a study of cytomegalovirus exposure and HLA in healthy donors. V was shortened by 3 bases and J by 2 bases, with 17 bases between the two germline ends. The CDR3 is 15 amino acids. The germline CDR1 and CDR2 sequences are SQVTM and ANQGSEA. Vbeta (60) and Jbeta (13) primers were used in the PCR. Measured with immunoSEQ multiplex PCR; TCRdb has only the in-frame clones, and not every one. Here the sample spans about 140,000 clones, under 90% being singletons. The specimen was PBMCs. The gene calls are TRBV29-1 and TRBJ2-7, with D tentatively TRBD1 (5 bases). The TCR originated in a man aged 35-49 years in good health and CMV-seronegative. CDR3 DNA: TGCAGCGTTGATGAGACAGACCTTCAACCCTACGAGCAGTACTTC. Protein sequence: CSVDETDLQPYEQYF.